The 10 T cell receptor beta chains in this list originate from one sample, sequenced in a study of CXCR3-negative and CXCR3-positive naive CD8 T cells (dated by TCRdb to the late 2010s). Reads for this sample came from a NextSeq 550. The Human TCR Profiling Kit (MiLaboratory) was used to prepare UMI-labeled 5' RACE TRB cDNA libraries. TCRdb reprocessed the reads; each CDR3 protein sequence makes one entry, and DNA is unavailable. For this sample, the table gives about 85,000 distinct CDR3 sequences. 0.75% to 0.95% of the sample lies in the top ten. These TCRs' antigens remain unknown. On the study overall, not on this receptor specifically: Compared with CXCR3-negative naive cells, CXCR3-positive naive cells had TRB CDR3s with higher hydrophobicity (lower Kidera factor 4), lower energy, and higher strength and volume indices.

The sequenced material came from naive CXCR3+ CD8+ T cells from blood. The sample's cell subset or site label, decoded: CD45RO-CCR7+CD27+CD95- naive CD8+ T cells expressing CXCR3 (TNR3+). Source of these receptors: a human donor in good health. Some clones in this sample may be carry-over from other donors' samples.

The V gene is TRBV28, the J gene TRBJ1-2; TCRdb returns TRBD1, unconfirmable since there is no DNA. The CDR3 is made up of 15 amino acids. The germline V gene encodes CDR1 MDHEN and CDR2 SYDVKM. The CDR3 protein is CASSNFPGQASGYAF.

The rearrangement links TRBV12-3 or TRBV12-4 to TRBJ2-7; TCRdb selects TRBD1, and the lack of DNA leaves this call unchecked. The CDR3 contains 15 residues. The CDR3 reads CASSSADRATYEQYF.

This sequence joins TRBV27 and TRBJ1-1; lacking DNA, the TRBD1 call made by TCRdb goes unchecked. This CDR3 spans 16 amino acids. Germline assignment: CDR1 MNHEY and CDR2 SMNVEV (reference sequence). CDR3 region: CASSKTGGWVNTEAFF.

This rearrangement joins TRBV4-3 to TRBJ1-5. Germline assignment: CDR1 LGHNA and CDR2 YSLEER. CDR3 length: 14 amino acids. CDR3 protein: CASSQWGGDQPQHF.

V gene TRBV4-1 combines with J gene TRBJ2-1. Germline CDR1 MGHRA, CDR2 YSYEKL. This CDR3 has 14 residues. The CDR3 sequence: CASSQVGVSNEQFF.

The rearrangement uses TRBV20-1 and TRBJ2-1; TCRdb selects TRBD2, and the lack of DNA leaves this call unchecked. From germline, CDR1 is DFQATT and CDR2 SNEGSKA (reference sequence). The CDR3 has 15 residues. The CDR3 region is CSAPAWASGYNEQFF.

V gene TRBV7-6 combines with J gene TRBJ2-7. The CDR3 is 18 amino acids. Germline V lookup: CDR1 SGHVS, CDR2 FNYEAQ. The CDR3 loop reads CASSFFTITSYYADEQYF.

The rearrangement joins TRBV12-3 or TRBV12-4 to TRBJ2-6; the TCRdb D gene call, TRBD1, has no DNA to confirm it. This CDR3 has 16 residues. The CDR3 protein is CASSLDGGPGANVLTF.

V gene TRBV6-5 combines with J gene TRBJ1-5. This CDR3 comprises 14 residues. CDR1 MNHEY and CDR2 SVGAGI come from the germline V gene. The CDR3 sequence: CASSLARDNQPQHF.

V is TRBV6-5 and J is TRBJ2-7; there is no DNA to check the TCRdb D call of TRBD2. The CDR3 length is 15 residues. Germline V lookup: CDR1 MNHEY, CDR2 SVGAGI. CDR3 residues: CASSLGLASSYEQYF.